The following is a T cell receptor beta chain sequence with its context. Its target is not known. This specimen belongs to a study of CD8 T cells in Susac syndrome. Study context: Susac syndrome patients were untreated, on corticosteroids with some adding intravenous immunoglobulin, or on intravenous immunoglobulin only. Study-wide findings and caveats: In Susac patients, clonal expansion was not detected in CD4+ cells.

TCR beta was sequenced from blood CD8+ and CD4+ T cells. Reverse transcription of about 0.45 to 1 ug RNA was carried out with random hexamers. TCRdb called the immunoSEQ multiplex PCR reads again in MiXCR, with one record for every CDR3 protein. Among roughly 250,000 distinct CDR3 sequences listed, almost 97% were seen once. This TCR derives from a human donor with Susac syndrome. Material for sequencing was CD4+ T cells from PBMCs.

CDR3 amino acids: CSVERHQKETQYF. CDR3 in DNA: TGCAGCGTTGAACGCCACCAGAAAGAGACCCAGTACTTC. The V and J genes are TRBV29-1 and TRBJ2-5; D call uncertain. The V and J ends lost 2 bases and 3 bases respectively, with 10 bases between them. Per germline, CDR1 SQVTM and CDR2 ANQGSEA. This CDR3 contains 13 residues.